One T cell receptor beta chain is described in this entry. Clones were read by immunoSEQ multiplex PCR, and TCRdb kept only the in-frame ones, dropping some. Of about 120,000 clones listed, about nine tenths were seen once; the top ten hold approximately 0.78%. Unmatched junction bases numbered 4, after V lost 5 bases and J lost 0 bases. Germline CDR1 SQVTM, CDR2 ANQGSEA. The CDR3 is made up of 13 amino acids. The data originate from a study of T cell clones after liver transplantation. The rearrangement links TRBV29-1 to TRBJ2-7; the match to TRBD1 covers 7 bases. This receptor was identified in a human patient who received a liver transplant. Some T cells may be supplied by the graft donor. This specimen was CD4+ T cells from blood, taken 12 months after liver transplant. The CDR3 protein is CSVKGQSSYEQYF. DNA of the CDR3: TGCAGCGTTAAGGGACAGAGCTCCTACGAGCAGTACTTC.